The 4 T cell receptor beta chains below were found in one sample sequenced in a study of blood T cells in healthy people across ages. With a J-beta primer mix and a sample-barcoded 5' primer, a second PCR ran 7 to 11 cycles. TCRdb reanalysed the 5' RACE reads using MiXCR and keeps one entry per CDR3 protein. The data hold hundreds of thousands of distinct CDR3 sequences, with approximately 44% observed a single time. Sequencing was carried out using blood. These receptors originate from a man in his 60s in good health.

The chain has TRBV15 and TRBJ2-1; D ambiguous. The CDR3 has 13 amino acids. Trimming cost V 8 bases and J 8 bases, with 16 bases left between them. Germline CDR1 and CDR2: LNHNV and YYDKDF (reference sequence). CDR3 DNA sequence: TGTGCCACCTCAGTATACGTAGCTGATGAGCAGTTCTTC. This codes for CATSVYVADEQFF. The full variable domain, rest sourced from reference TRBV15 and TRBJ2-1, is DAMVIQNPRYQVTQFGKPVTLSCSQTLNHNVMYWYQQKSSQAPKLLFHYYDKDFNNEADTPDNFQSRRPNTSFCFLDIRSPGLGDTAMYLCATSVYVADEQFFGPGTRLTVL.

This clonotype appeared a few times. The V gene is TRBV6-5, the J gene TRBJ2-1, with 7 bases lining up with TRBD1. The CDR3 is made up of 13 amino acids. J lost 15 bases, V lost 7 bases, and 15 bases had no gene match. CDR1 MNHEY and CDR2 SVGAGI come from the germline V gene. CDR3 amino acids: CASIDPGTAAPFF. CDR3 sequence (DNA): TGTGCCAGCATCGACCCCGGGACAGCTGCCCCGTTCTTC.

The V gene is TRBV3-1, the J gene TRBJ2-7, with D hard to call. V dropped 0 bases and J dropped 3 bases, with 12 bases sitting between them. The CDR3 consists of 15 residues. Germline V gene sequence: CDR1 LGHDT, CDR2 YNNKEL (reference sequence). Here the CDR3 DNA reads TGTGCCAGCAGCCAAGATAGGGTCCCACTCTACGAGCAGTACTTC. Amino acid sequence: CASSQDRVPLYEQYF.

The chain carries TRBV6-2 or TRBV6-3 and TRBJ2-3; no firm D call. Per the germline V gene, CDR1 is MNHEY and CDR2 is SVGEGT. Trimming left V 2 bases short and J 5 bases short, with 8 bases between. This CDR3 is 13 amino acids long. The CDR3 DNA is TGTGCCAGCAGTTACAGGGTAGAAGATACGCAGTATTTT. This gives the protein CASSYRVEDTQYF.